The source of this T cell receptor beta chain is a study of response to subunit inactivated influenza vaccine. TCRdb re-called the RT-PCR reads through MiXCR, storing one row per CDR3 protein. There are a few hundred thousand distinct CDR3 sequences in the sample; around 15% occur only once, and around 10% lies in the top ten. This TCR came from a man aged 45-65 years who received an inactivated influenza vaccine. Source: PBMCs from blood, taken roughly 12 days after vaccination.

The CDR3 spells CASSLTSALQETQYF. The DNA for the CDR3 is TGTGCCAGCAGCTTAACTAGCGCTCTCCAAGAGACCCAGTACTTC. V usage is TRBV7-2 and J usage is TRBJ2-5, with TRBD2 identical over 7 bases. This CDR3 is built from 15 residues. With 2 bases clipped from V and 1 base from J, the junction kept 4 bases outside the gene matches. Germline V lookup: CDR1 SGHTA, CDR2 FQGNSA.